The 18 T cell receptor beta chains reported below all come from one sample, sequenced in a study of early T cells in non-severe SARS-CoV-2 infection. TCRdb re-called the 5' RACE reads through MiXCR, storing one row per CDR3 protein. Here the sample spans about 77,000 distinct CDR3 sequences, about 12% being singletons. The sample consisted of whole blood, taken at baseline. These receptors were collected from an adult who was a healthcare worker with PCR-confirmed SARS-CoV-2 infection or an uninfected control (not recorded which). The donor label of this sample is uncertain.

There are a few counts of this clonotype. The chain is built from TRBV5-1 and TRBJ2-2; perhaps TRBD2 as D (5 bases). This CDR3 is built from 13 residues. V gave up 4 bases and J gave up 5 bases, with 9 bases separating them. Germline CDR1 reads SGHRS; CDR2 reads YFSETQ. CDR3 nucleotide sequence: TGCGCCAGCAGCCCACAGCGGACCGGGGAGCTGTTTTTT. As protein: CASSPQRTGELFF. The entire variable domain, with the rest obtained from reference TRBV5-1 and TRBJ2-2, is as follows: KAGVTQTPRYLIKTRGQQVTLSCSPISGHRSVSWYQQTPGQGLQFLFEYFSETQRNKGNFPGRFSGRQFSNSRSEMNVSTLELGDSALYLCASSPQRTGELFFGEGSRLTVL.

The V and J genes are TRBV7-2 and TRBJ2-5, with D perhaps being TRBD1 or TRBD2 (5 bases each). The CDR3 covers 13 residues. Germline values: CDR1 SGHTA, CDR2 FQGNSA. Trimming removed 8 bases at V and 5 bases at J, with 15 bases between. The DNA of the CDR3 is TGTGCCAGCCGAAGAGGGGCAGGGGAGACCCAGTACTTC. Its translation: CASRRGAGETQYF. Complete variable domain (other parts from reference TRBV7-2 and TRBJ2-5): GAGVSQSPSNKVTEKGKDVELRCDPISGHTALYWYRQSLGQGLEFLIYFQGNSAPDKSGLPSDRFSAERTGGSVSTLTIQRTQQEDSAVYLCASRRGAGETQYFGPGTRLLVL.

This clonotype occurred many times. The genes are TRBV5-1 and TRBJ2-1, with TRBD1 matching over 7 bases. Germline V gives CDR1 SGHRS, CDR2 YFSETQ. This CDR3 is 14 amino acids long. The J segment lost 8 bases and the V segment lost 0 bases, leaving 5 bases of the junction unmatched. The CDR3 sequence: CASSLVTGLDEQFF. CDR3 DNA sequence: TGCGCCAGCAGCTTGGTGACAGGGTTGGATGAGCAGTTCTTC.

This clonotype occurred many times. This rearrangement joins TRBV7-9 to TRBJ1-1, with D possibly TRBD1 on 5 matching bases. Germline V gene data show CDR1 as SEHNR and CDR2 as FQNEAQ (reference sequence). This CDR3 is built from 17 residues. V was pared by 3 bases and J by 3 bases, with 20 bases between. As DNA, the CDR3 is TGTGCCAGCAGCTTTAAAGATCGGACACCCTCTGACACTGAAGCTTTCTTT. This translates into CASSFKDRTPSDTEAFF.

This clonotype has at least ten counts. CDR3 nucleotides: TGTGCCAGCAGCTTTACCATACGGGACAGGGCTAATTCACCCCTCCACTTT. Encoded protein: CASSFTIRDRANSPLHF. The chain links TRBV5-6 to TRBJ1-6; 9 nucleotides line up with TRBD1. Looked up from germline, CDR1 is SGHDT and CDR2 is YYEEEE. The trim removed 2 bases at V and 6 bases at J, leaving 9 bases unmatched. There are 17 residues in the CDR3. The complete variable domain, with remaining parts taken from reference TRBV5-6 and TRBJ1-6, reads DAGVTQSPTHLIKTRGQQVTLRCSPKSGHDTVSWYQQALGQGPQFIFQYYEEEERQRGNFPDRFSGHQFPNYSSELNVNALLLGDSALYLCASSFTIRDRANSPLHFGNGTRLTVT.

This clonotype occurred many times. The chain carries TRBV5-1 and TRBJ2-1; D may be TRBD1 (6 bases). From germline, CDR1 is SGHRS and CDR2 YFSETQ. V was clipped by 2 bases and J by 6 bases, with 15 bases between them. The CDR3 has 15 residues. CDR3 sequence (DNA): TGCGCCAGCAGCTTTAGACTAATAGGGGGCAATGAGCAGTTCTTC. The encoded protein is CASSFRLIGGNEQFF.

This clonotype appeared many times. The chain is built from TRBV5-4 and TRBJ1-1, with 9 bases aligning to TRBD1. The CDR3 loop spans 15 amino acids. V trimming: 4 bases; J trimming: 1 base; junction bases outside the gene matches: 5. CDR1 is SGHNT, CDR2 YYREEE, per germline (reference sequence). The CDR3 here is CASSPPTGGNTEAFF. The CDR3 DNA follows: TGTGCCAGCAGCCCTCCGACAGGGGGGAACACTGAAGCTTTCTTT.

V and J are TRBV7-2 and TRBJ2-5; 15 bases agree with TRBD2. Trimming removed 5 bases from V and 4 bases from J; junction bases left unmatched: 8. Germline V gives CDR1 SGHTA, CDR2 FQGNSA. The CDR3 has 17 residues. The CDR3 reads CASSPGLAGGPGETQYF. CDR3 DNA sequence: TGTGCCAGCAGCCCAGGACTAGCGGGGGGGCCAGGAGAGACCCAGTACTTC.

This clonotype occurred many times. The chain is built from TRBV7-6 and TRBJ2-2; D gene unclear. The CDR3 has 16 amino acids. V was cut by 3 bases and J by 3 bases, with 14 bases left in between. Germline CDR1 and CDR2: SGHVS and FNYEAQ. CDR3 protein: CASSLREAWDTGELFF. The CDR3 DNA reads as TGTGCCAGCAGCTTGAGAGAGGCGTGGGACACCGGGGAGCTGTTTTTT.

The V and J genes are TRBV6-5 and TRBJ1-1, with TRBD1 matching over 7 bases. This CDR3 comprises 15 residues. V shed 0 bases and J 1 base; nucleotides not matched to a gene: 2. Germline loops: CDR1 MNHEY, CDR2 SVGAGI. The CDR3 DNA is TGTGCCAGCAGTTACTCCCACAGGGGGAACACTGAAGCTTTCTTT. This gives the protein CASSYSHRGNTEAFF.

This clonotype was counted only a few times. The genes are TRBV20-1 and TRBJ1-5; perhaps TRBD1 as D (6 bases). Trimming removed 0 bases from V and 9 bases from J, with 9 bases in between. CDR3 length: 12 residues. Looked up from germline, CDR1 is DFQATT and CDR2 is SNEGSKA (reference sequence). CDR3 DNA sequence: TGCAGTGCTAGAGATCAGGGGATGCCCCAGCATTTT. Amino acid sequence: CSARDQGMPQHF.

This clonotype occurred many times. The CDR3, as DNA: TGTGCCAGCAGCCCGCTCCAGGGTAACACTGAAGCTTTCTTT. It specifies CASSPLQGNTEAFF. The chain uses TRBV7-9 and TRBJ1-1, with a tentative D call TRBD1 (5 bases). Trimming left V 5 bases short and J 2 bases short, with 12 bases between. Germline V gene sequence: CDR1 SEHNR, CDR2 FQNEAQ (reference sequence). The CDR3 is 14 residues long.

The chain recombines TRBV11-3 with TRBJ2-1; 7 bases agree with TRBD2. J was trimmed by 0 bases and V by 5 bases; bases with no gene match: 10. The germline gives CDR1 SGHNT, CDR2 YENEEA. The CDR3 consists of 17 residues. Here the CDR3 reads CASSAGGWKSSYNEQFF. DNA of the CDR3: TGTGCCAGCAGCGCCGGGGGGTGGAAATCCTCCTACAATGAGCAGTTCTTC.

A few counts support this clonotype. The V call is TRBV4-1, the J call TRBJ1-3; D might be TRBD1 (5 bases). This CDR3 has 17 amino acids. The germline V and J ends were trimmed by 1 base and 1 base, with 14 bases remaining between them. From germline, CDR1 is MGHRA and CDR2 YSYEKL. The CDR3 nucleotides read TGCGCCAGCAGCCAAGTTTTAGGGACCGTTTCTGGAAACACCATATATTTT. This translates into CASSQVLGTVSGNTIYF.

This clonotype occurred many times. The rearrangement links TRBV12-3 or TRBV12-4 to TRBJ2-7, with D unresolved. V was shortened by 8 bases and J by 6 bases, with 20 bases between the two germline ends. This CDR3 is 14 amino acids long. CDR3 sequence: CASWASGPAVEQYF. The DNA for the CDR3 is TGTGCCAGCTGGGCTTCCGGCCCCGCCGTCGAGCAGTACTTC.

The table lists this clonotype with many counts. The rearrangement links TRBV7-8 to TRBJ1-1; TRBD1 matches at 7 bases. The trim removed 3 bases at V and 5 bases at J, leaving 6 bases unmatched. The CDR3 loop spans 14 amino acids. Germline loops: CDR1 SGHVS, CDR2 FQNEAQ. CDR3 residues: CASSFRRGQTEAFF. The CDR3 nucleotides are TGTGCCAGCAGCTTTAGGAGGGGACAGACTGAAGCTTTCTTT.

This clonotype has ten or more counts. The chain uses TRBV9 and TRBJ2-1; no reliable D call. V dropped 4 bases and J dropped 4 bases, with 9 bases sitting between them. The V gene's germline CDR1 is SGDLS and CDR2 YYNGEE. The CDR3 consists of 13 residues. The CDR3 sequence: CASSPTDYNEQFF. DNA for the CDR3: TGTGCCAGCAGCCCGACTGATTACAATGAGCAGTTCTTC.

This clonotype was picked up a small number of times. This chain joins TRBV12-5 and TRBJ2-1; tentatively, D is TRBD1 or TRBD2 (5 bases each). The CDR3 totals 12 residues. CDR1 is LGHNT, CDR2 FRNRAP, per germline. V shed 6 bases and J shed 4 bases, with 7 bases lying between them. This CDR3 is CASGWGYNEQFF. CDR3 nucleotide sequence: TGTGCTAGTGGCTGGGGGTACAATGAGCAGTTCTTC.